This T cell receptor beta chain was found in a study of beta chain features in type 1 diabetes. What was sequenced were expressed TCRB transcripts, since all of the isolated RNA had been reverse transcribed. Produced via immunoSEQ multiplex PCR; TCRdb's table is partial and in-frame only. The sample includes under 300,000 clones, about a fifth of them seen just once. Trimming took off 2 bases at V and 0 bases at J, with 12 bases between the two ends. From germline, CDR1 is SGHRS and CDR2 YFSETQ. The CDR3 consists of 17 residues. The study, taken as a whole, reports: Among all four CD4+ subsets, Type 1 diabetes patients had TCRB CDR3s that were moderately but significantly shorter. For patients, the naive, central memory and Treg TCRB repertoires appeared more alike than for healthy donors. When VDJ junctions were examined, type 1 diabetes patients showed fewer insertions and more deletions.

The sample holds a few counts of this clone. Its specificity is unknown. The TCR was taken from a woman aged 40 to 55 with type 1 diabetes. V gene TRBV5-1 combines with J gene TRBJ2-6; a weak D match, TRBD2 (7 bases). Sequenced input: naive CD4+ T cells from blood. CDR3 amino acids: CASSFLGGASGANVLTF. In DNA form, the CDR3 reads TGCGCCAGCAGCTTCTTAGGGGGGGCCTCTGGGGCCAACGTCCTGACTTTC.